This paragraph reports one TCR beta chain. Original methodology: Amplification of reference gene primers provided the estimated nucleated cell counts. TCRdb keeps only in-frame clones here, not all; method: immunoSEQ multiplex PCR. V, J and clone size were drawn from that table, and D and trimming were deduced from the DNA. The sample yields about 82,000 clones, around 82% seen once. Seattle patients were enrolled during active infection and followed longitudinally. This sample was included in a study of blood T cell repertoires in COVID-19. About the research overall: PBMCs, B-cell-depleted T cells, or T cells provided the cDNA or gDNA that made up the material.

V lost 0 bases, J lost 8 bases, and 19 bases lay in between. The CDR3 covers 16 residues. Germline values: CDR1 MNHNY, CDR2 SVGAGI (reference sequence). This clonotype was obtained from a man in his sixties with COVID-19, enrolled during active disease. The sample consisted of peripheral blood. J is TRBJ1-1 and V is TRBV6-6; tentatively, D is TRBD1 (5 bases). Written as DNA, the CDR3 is TGTGCCAGCAGTTACTCGAAAAGAGGAGGGGCGGAGGAAGCTTTCTTT. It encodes CASSYSKRGGAEEAFF.